The 24 T cell receptor beta chains reported below all come from one sample, sequenced in a study of blood T cell repertoires in COVID-19. The repertoire was sequenced with immunoSEQ multiplex PCR; TCRdb's copy has only in-frame clones and lacks some. The sample consists of some 250,000 clones, roughly 91% of them appearing once. Sample: PBMCs or T cells enriched from blood (not recorded which). These receptors originate from a woman between 40 and 50 years old with acute COVID-19.

This clone appeared once. V gene TRBV7-3 combines with J gene TRBJ1-1, with D possibly TRBD1 on 6 matching bases. The germline V and J ends were trimmed by 5 bases and 0 bases, with 13 bases remaining between them. The germline CDR1 and CDR2 sequences are SGHTA and FQGTGA. CDR3 size: 15 residues. The CDR3 DNA reads TGTGCCAGCAGCCCCGGACAGTCTATGAACACTGAAGCTTTCTTT. This translates into CASSPGQSMNTEAFF. The full variable domain, with the rest looked up from reference TRBV7-3 and TRBJ1-1, is GAGVSQTPSNKVTEKGKYVELRCDPISGHTALYWYRQSLGQGPEFLIYFQGTGAADDSGLPNDRFFAVRPEGSVSTLKIQRTERGDSAVYLCASSPGQSMNTEAFFGQGTRLTVV.

The rearrangement links TRBV18 to TRBJ2-1, with TRBD2 identical over 8 bases. The CDR3 sequence is 15 residues long. After removal of 5 bases from V and 5 bases from J, the junction contained 8 bases not matched to a gene. CDR1 is KGHSH and CDR2 is LQKENI in the germline V gene. CDR3 in DNA: TGTGCCAGCTCAACACAGCGGGAGAGTCACAATGAGCAGTTCTTC. Protein: CASSTQRESHNEQFF.

The rearrangement links TRBV9 to TRBJ2-1; 9 nucleotides align to TRBD1. Germline V gene data show CDR1 as SGDLS and CDR2 as YYNGEE. Losses at the gene ends were 4 bases for V and 6 bases for J; bases not matched to a gene: 5. The CDR3 is made up of 14 amino acids. The CDR3 is CASSLQTGGNEQFF. Here the CDR3 DNA reads TGTGCCAGCAGCCTTCAGACAGGGGGCAATGAGCAGTTCTTC. Drawing the rest from reference TRBV9 and TRBJ2-1, the complete variable domain is DSGVTQTPKHLITATGQRVTLRCSPRSGDLSVYWYQQSLDQGLQFLIQYYNGEERAKGNILERFSAQQFPDLHSELNLSSLELGDSALYFCASSLQTGGNEQFFGPGTRLTVL.

The count of this clone is one. This rearrangement joins TRBV7-3 to TRBJ1-1, with D possibly TRBD1 on 5 matching bases. The CDR3 has 14 amino acids. Germline V gene sequence: CDR1 SGHTA, CDR2 FQGTGA. V lost 0 bases, J lost 7 bases, and 12 bases lay in between. The CDR3 sequence is CASSLTGGSLEAFF. The CDR3 bases are TGTGCCAGCAGCTTAACCGGGGGTAGCCTTGAAGCTTTCTTT.

The gene calls are TRBV19 and TRBJ1-4, with D unresolved. The CDR3 has 11 amino acids. V lost 3 bases and J lost 9, with 5 bases in between. Germline V CDR1 and CDR2: LNHDA, SQIVND (reference sequence). DNA for the CDR3: TGTGCCAGTAGTATCGCGAAAAAACTGTTTTTT. Its protein is CASSIAKKLFF.

The gene calls are TRBV27 and TRBJ2-7, with D possibly matching TRBD1 (6 bases). Trimming shortened V by 5 bases and J by 5 bases, and 19 bases separated the two germline ends. This CDR3 contains 15 residues. Germline V gives CDR1 MNHEY, CDR2 SMNVEV (reference sequence). The CDR3, as DNA: TGTGCCAGCAGTCCACAACGCGACAGGTTCCACGAGCAGTACTTC. It yields the protein CASSPQRDRFHEQYF.

This chain joins TRBV28 and TRBJ2-1; 11 bases align to TRBD2. Germline V lookup: CDR1 MDHEN, CDR2 SYDVKM. The CDR3 covers 15 residues. J gave up 9 bases and V 5 bases, and 9 bases lay outside the gene matches. The CDR3 coding sequence is TGTGCCAGCAGTCCACCGACTAGCGGGGCGTTTGAGCAGTTCTTC. Translation: CASSPPTSGAFEQFF.

The genes are TRBV12-5 and TRBJ2-2; 10 positions match TRBD1. V lost 4 bases, J lost 8 bases, and 4 bases stayed unmatched. The CDR3 is made up of 14 amino acids. CDR1 and CDR2 (germline): LGHNT, FRNRAP. For the CDR3, the DNA is TGTGCTAGTGGTTGGGGGACAGGGGCTGGGGAGCTGTTTTTT. Residues: CASGWGTGAGELFF. Together with reference TRBV12-5 and TRBJ2-2, the CDR3 gives the full variable domain: DARVTQTPRHKVTEMGQEVTMRCQPILGHNTVFWYRQTMMQGLELLAYFRNRAPLDDSGMPKDRFSAEMPDATLATLKIQPSEPRDSAVYFCASGWGTGAGELFFGEGSRLTVL.

The rearrangement joins TRBV7-2 to TRBJ2-7; D is unresolved. Trimming took 5 bases from V and 4 from J, leaving 12 bases between them. The CDR3 has 13 amino acids. Germline CDR1 and CDR2: SGHTA and FQGNSA. For the CDR3, the DNA is TGTGCCAGCAGCGATACCGCGGAGTACGAGCAGTACTTC. As protein: CASSDTAEYEQYF.

This chain joins TRBV5-4 and TRBJ2-3, with 9 bases identical to TRBD2. The CDR3 loop spans 16 amino acids. The germline gives CDR1 SGHNT, CDR2 YYREEE (reference sequence). The junction had 5 bases not matched to a gene; V was cut back by 0 bases and J by 3 bases. The CDR3 reads CASSLDSGGRTDTQYF. The CDR3 bases are TGTGCCAGCAGCTTGGATAGCGGGGGAAGGACAGATACGCAGTATTTT.

The chain couples TRBV14 to TRBJ1-2; the D is unclear. The CDR3 is 12 amino acids. Germline CDR1 reads SGHDN; CDR2 reads FVKESK. Trimming shortened V by 6 bases and J by 4 bases, and 9 bases separated the two germline ends. DNA for the CDR3: TGTGCCAGCAGTCCAGGTAGCTATGGCTACACCTTC. Amino acids: CASSPGSYGYTF.

The rearrangement uses TRBV11-2 and TRBJ2-7; a weak D match, TRBD2 (6 bases). CDR1 is SGHAT, CDR2 FQNNGV, per germline. V lost 2 bases and J 3 bases, leaving 11 bases between the germline ends. The CDR3 covers 14 residues. The CDR3 loop is CASSLLGTRYEQYF. The CDR3 DNA follows: TGTGCCAGCAGCTTACTCGGGACTCGCTACGAGCAGTACTTC. Variable domain in full (rest from reference TRBV11-2 and TRBJ2-7): EAGVAQSPRYKIIEKRQSVAFWCNPISGHATLYWYQQILGQGPKLLIQFQNNGVVDDSQLPKDRFSAERLKGVDSTLKIQPAKLEDSAVYLCASSLLGTRYEQYFGPGTRLTVT.

The gene calls are TRBV7-9 and TRBJ1-1; 8 nucleotides agree with TRBD1. The CDR3 has 13 residues. Germline trimming cut 8 bases from V and 2 bases from J; bases unmatched to any gene: 4. Germline V gene sequence: CDR1 SEHNR, CDR2 FQNEAQ (reference sequence). The CDR3 region is CASAQGANTEAFF. In DNA form, the CDR3 reads TGTGCCAGCGCCCAGGGGGCAAACACTGAAGCTTTCTTT.

The rearrangement links TRBV4-1 to TRBJ2-3; 13 bases line up with TRBD2. Germline CDR1 reads MGHRA; CDR2 reads YSYEKL. The J segment lost 7 bases and the V segment lost 1 base, leaving 14 bases of the junction unmatched. CDR3 length equals 19 residues. This CDR3 reads CASSQGLRLAGGSMHTQYF. CDR3 sequence (DNA): TGCGCCAGCAGCCAAGGCCTAAGACTAGCGGGGGGATCAATGCATACGCAGTATTTT.

CDR3 amino acids: CASRSGTSQFF. The CDR3 nucleotides are TGTGCCAGCAGGTCCGGGACTAGTCAGTTCTTC. This chain uses TRBV12-3 or TRBV12-4 with TRBJ2-1; 8 positions match TRBD2. The CDR3 spans 11 residues. V gave up 6 bases and J gave up 13 bases; unmatched junction bases: 5.

CDR3 region: CASSEEITSYGYTF. The CDR3 DNA is TGTGCCAGCAGTGAAGAAATCACGAGCTATGGCTACACCTTC. The chain joins TRBV6-1 to TRBJ1-2; D gene ambiguous. Between the trimmed V and J ends, which lost 1 base and 4 bases, there was a span of 10 bases. Germline CDR1 is MNHNS and CDR2 is SASEGT. The CDR3 covers 14 residues.

On this clone itself: Other DNA variants within this sample encode the same CDR3. This chain joins TRBV27 and TRBJ2-7; D ambiguous. In germline, CDR1 is MNHEY, CDR2 SMNVEV (reference sequence). The CDR3 loop spans 13 amino acids. V lost 4 bases to trimming and J lost 0 bases, with 7 bases between them. In DNA form, the CDR3 reads TGTGCCAGCAGTTCTGTTAACTCCTACGAGCAGTACTTC. Translating gives CASSSVNSYEQYF.

The V call is TRBV9, the J call TRBJ2-5; 7 bases fit TRBD1. Trimming removed 4 bases from V and 1 base from J; junction bases left unmatched: 4. CDR3 length equals 14 residues. Germline V CDR1 and CDR2: SGDLS, YYNGEE. CDR3 DNA: TGTGCCAGCAGCAGAGGGACAGCCCAAGAGACCCAGTACTTC. It encodes CASSRGTAQETQYF.

This sequence joins TRBV10-3 and TRBJ1-1; 7 nucleotides line up with TRBD1. Germline CDR1 is ENHRY and CDR2 is SYGVKD. This CDR3 spans 14 amino acids. V lost 10 bases, J lost 1 base, and 9 bases stayed unmatched. CDR3 sequence: CATQGVLRNTEAFF. The CDR3 DNA sequence: TGTGCCACCCAGGGGGTTTTAAGGAACACTGAAGCTTTCTTT.

This chain uses TRBV7-6 with TRBJ2-1; the match to TRBD2 covers 13 bases. The germline V gene encodes CDR1 SGHVS and CDR2 FNYEAQ. The CDR3 covers 19 residues. V trimming: 5 bases; J trimming: 1 base; junction bases outside the gene matches: 11. The CDR3 nucleotides read TGTGCCAGCAGCCCAGAACTAGCGGGAGGGCCTAGGTCCTACAATGAGCAGTTCTTC. The encoded protein is CASSPELAGGPRSYNEQFF. The variable domain in full, with the rest retrieved from reference TRBV7-6 and TRBJ2-1, is GAGVSQSPRYKVTKRGQDVALRCDPISGHVSLYWYRQALGQGPEFLTYFNYEAQQDKSGLPNDRFSAERPEGSISTLTIQRTEQRDSAMYRCASSPELAGGPRSYNEQFFGPGTRLTVL.

V usage is TRBV5-1 and J usage is TRBJ1-4, with D possibly TRBD1 on 6 matching bases. CDR1 SGHRS and CDR2 YFSETQ come from the germline V gene. V shed 0 bases and J shed 3 bases, with 9 bases lying between them. The CDR3 spans 15 residues. CDR3 nucleotides: TGCGCCAGCAGCTTGGCCGGGGGGCCTAATGAAAAACTGTTTTTT. Protein product: CASSLAGGPNEKLFF.

CDR3 sequence: CASRGIRGGYNEQFF. The CDR3 coding sequence is TGTGCCAGCAGAGGAATAAGGGGAGGGTACAATGAGCAGTTCTTC. The chain combines TRBV6-5 with TRBJ2-1, with 7 nucleotides matching TRBD2. This CDR3 region has 15 residues. Germline V lookup: CDR1 MNHEY, CDR2 SVGAGI. The ends lost 6 bases at V and 4 bases at J; junction bases unmatched: 9.

This chain's CDR3 is CSASGSSGGGNEQFF. CDR3 DNA sequence: TGCAGTGCTAGTGGGTCTAGCGGGGGAGGTAATGAGCAGTTCTTC. The V call is TRBV20-1, the J call TRBJ2-1, with 10 bases matching TRBD2. The V segment lost 3 bases and the J segment 7 bases; nucleotides outside the gene matches: 9. This CDR3 has 15 residues. The V gene's germline CDR1 is DFQATT and CDR2 SNEGSKA (reference sequence).

The gene calls are TRBV24-1 and TRBJ1-5, with a possible D match to TRBD1 (5 bases). The germline V gene has CDR1 KGHDR and CDR2 SFDVKD. Trimming cost V 0 bases and J 6 bases, with 11 bases left between them. This CDR3 region has 15 residues. CDR3 DNA: TGTGCCACCAGTGATTTGGGCCAGGGCAGTCAGCCCCAGCATTTT. Amino acids: CATSDLGQGSQPQHF.